Included here is one T cell receptor (beta chain) sequence, with context. The target antigen is unknown. This entry belongs to a study of blood T cells in healthy people across ages. The study, taken as a whole, reports: A roughly linear age-dependent decrease characterized TCR beta diversity per million T cells. Long-lived donors exceeded aged donors in naive CD4+ cells and diversity.

Alongside a J-beta primer mix, a sample-barcoded 5' primer served in a second PCR lasting about 6 to 11 cycles. TCRdb reanalysed the 5' RACE reads using MiXCR and keeps one entry per CDR3 protein. The profile shows under 800,000 distinct CDR3 sequences, more than 20% of them singletons. This CDR3 is built from 19 residues. Trimming at V came to 0 bases and at J to 0 bases, leaving 9 bases not matched to a gene. CDR1 and CDR2 (germline): SGHVS, FNYEAQ. Every sample had a minimum of 7 million PBMCs isolated. Extractions gave at least 5.5 micrograms of total RNA per sample. This sequence was found in a man aged 65-85 years in good health. What was sequenced was blood. The chain employs TRBV7-6 and TRBJ2-1; 9 bases line up with TRBD2. The CDR3 coding sequence is TGTGCCAGCAGCTTAGCCCTCCGGGGCGGGAGGGCCTCCTACAATGAGCAGTTCTTC. As protein: CASSLALRGGRASYNEQFF.